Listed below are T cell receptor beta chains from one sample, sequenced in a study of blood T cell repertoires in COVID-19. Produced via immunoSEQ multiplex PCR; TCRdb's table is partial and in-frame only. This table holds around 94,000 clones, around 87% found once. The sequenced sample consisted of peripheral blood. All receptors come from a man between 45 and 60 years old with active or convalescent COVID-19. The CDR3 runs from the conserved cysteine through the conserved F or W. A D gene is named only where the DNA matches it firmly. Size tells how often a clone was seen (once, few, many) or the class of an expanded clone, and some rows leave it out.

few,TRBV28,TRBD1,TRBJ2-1,TGTGCCAGCAGTTTACCTAGGACAGGGGTGGATGAGCAGTTCTTC,CASSLPRTGVDEQFF
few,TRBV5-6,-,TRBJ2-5,TGTGCCAGCAGCTTGGGGTTGGCTAGCTCACAAGAGACCCAGTACTTC,CASSLGLASSQETQYF
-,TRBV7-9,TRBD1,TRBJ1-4,TGTGCCAGCAGTACTTGGGACAGGCCGAATGAAAAACTGTTTTTT,CASSTWDRPNEKLFF
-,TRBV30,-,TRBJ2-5,TGTGCCTGGAGTGTCCGGCGGGGAGAGACCCAGTACTTC,CAWSVRRGETQYF
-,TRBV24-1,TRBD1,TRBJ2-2,TGTGCCACCAGTGACCCAAGACAGGGGACCGCGAACACCGGGGAGCTGTTTTTT,CATSDPRQGTANTGELFF
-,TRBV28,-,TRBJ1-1,TGTGCCAGCAGTCCCCCCCGGAACACTGAAGCTTTCTTT,CASSPPRNTEAFF
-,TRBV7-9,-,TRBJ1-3,TGTGCCAGCAGCGGACAGTCCTACTCTGGAAACACCATATATTTT,CASSGQSYSGNTIYF
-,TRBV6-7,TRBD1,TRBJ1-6,TGTGCCAGCACCCTGGACAGGGTATATTCACCCCTCCACTTT,CASTLDRVYSPLHF
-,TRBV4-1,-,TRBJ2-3,TGCGCCAGCAGCCAACTAGGGACACCAGATACGCAGTATTTT,CASSQLGTPDTQYF
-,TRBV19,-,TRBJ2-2,TGTGCCAGTAGTATGGACAGGAACACCGGGGAGCTGTTTTTT,CASSMDRNTGELFF
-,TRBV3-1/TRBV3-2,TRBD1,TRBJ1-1,TGTGCCAGCAGCCAAGTAGGACAGGCGGCTGGAGCTTTCTTT,CASSQVGQAAGAFF
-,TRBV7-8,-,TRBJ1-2,TGTGCCAGCAGCAGGACAGAGCACTATGGCTACACCTTC,CASSRTEHYGYTF
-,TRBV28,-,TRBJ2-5,TGTGCCAGCAGCCCGGACCCGGGGAGAATGGGAGAGACCCAGTACTTC,CASSPDPGRMGETQYF
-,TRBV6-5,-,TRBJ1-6,TGTGCCAGCCTCCCAGGGGAGTATAATTCACCCCTCCACTTT,CASLPGEYNSPLHF
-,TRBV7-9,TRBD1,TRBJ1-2,TGTGCCAGCAGCTTCCGACAGGGGGACGGCTACACCTTC,CASSFRQGDGYTF
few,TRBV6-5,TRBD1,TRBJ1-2,TGTGCCAGCAGAAGACAGGGGATAGGCCTATGGGGCTACACCTTC,CASRRQGIGLWGYTF
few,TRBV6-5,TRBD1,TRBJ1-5,TGTGCCAGCAGTTGGAGACAGGGGAATCAGCCCCAGCATTTT,CASSWRQGNQPQHF
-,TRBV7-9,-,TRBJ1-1,TGTGCCAGCAGCGGGGGCAGGTCTGAAGCTTTCTTT,CASSGGRSEAFF
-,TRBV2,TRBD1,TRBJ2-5,TGTGCCAGCAGTGGGGGACAGCAAGAGACCCAGTACTTC,CASSGGQQETQYF
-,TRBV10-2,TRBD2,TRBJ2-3,TGCGCCAGCATCTTGACTAGCGGGGGGGCGGGTGGTAGTACAGATACGCAGTATTTT,CASILTSGGAGGSTDTQYF
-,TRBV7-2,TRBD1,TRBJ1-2,TGTGCCAGCAGCTTAGTGAGGGGACAGGGCTACACCTTC,CASSLVRGQGYTF
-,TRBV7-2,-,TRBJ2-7,TGTGCCAGCAGCTTAATGGCGGGTTCCCGGGAGCAGTACTTC,CASSLMAGSREQYF
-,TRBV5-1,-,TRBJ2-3,TGCGCCAGCAGCACGGACTTAACAGATACGCAGTATTTT,CASSTDLTDTQYF
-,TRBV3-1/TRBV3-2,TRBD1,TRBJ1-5,TGTGCCAGCAGCCAAGGGACAGGGATCAATCAGCCCCAGCATTTT,CASSQGTGINQPQHF
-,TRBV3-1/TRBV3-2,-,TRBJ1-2,TGTGCCAGCAGCCAAGATTTGGGGGGGGCGGGCTACACCTTC,CASSQDLGGAGYTF
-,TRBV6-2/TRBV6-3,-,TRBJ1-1,TGTGCCAGCAGTTACTCAGGAGGCACTGAAGCTTTCTTT,CASSYSGGTEAFF
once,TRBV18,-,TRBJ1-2,TGTGCCAGCTCACCTACAGATAACTATGGCTACACCTTC,CASSPTDNYGYTF
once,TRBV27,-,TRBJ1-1,TGTGCCAGCAGCCCCAACGAGGGTACTGAAGCTTTCTTT,CASSPNEGTEAFF
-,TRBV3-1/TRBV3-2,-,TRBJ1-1,TGTGCCAGCAGCCATGGGGGGGTAGGTACTGAAGCTTTCTTT,CASSHGGVGTEAFF
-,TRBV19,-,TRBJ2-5,TGTGCCAGTAGTAAACGGTACCAAGAGACCCAGTACTTC,CASSKRYQETQYF
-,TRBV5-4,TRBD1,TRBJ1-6,TGTGCCAGCAGCTCGGGACAGGACTATAATTCACCCCTCCACTTT,CASSSGQDYNSPLHF
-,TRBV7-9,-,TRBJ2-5,TGTGCCAGCAGCTCCGCGCGAGAGCAAGAGACCCAGTACTTC,CASSSAREQETQYF
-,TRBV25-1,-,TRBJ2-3,TGTGCCAGCAGTGAGGGGCTCGGCCTCACAGATACGCAGTATTTT,CASSEGLGLTDTQYF
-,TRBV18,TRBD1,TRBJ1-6,TGTGCCAGCTCACCACGGACAGGGATGGATTCACCCCTCCACTTT,CASSPRTGMDSPLHF
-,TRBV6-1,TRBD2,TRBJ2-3,TGTGCCAGCAGTGAAGCCCGGGCGGGGGGGAGAGATACGCAGTATTTT,CASSEARAGGRDTQYF
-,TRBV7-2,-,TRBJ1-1,TGTGCCAGCAGCTTTGGAGGGGAGAGGACTGAAGCTTTCTTT,CASSFGGERTEAFF
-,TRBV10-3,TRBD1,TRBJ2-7,TGTGCCATCAGTGGCTACACAGGGGATTACGAGCAGTACTTC,CAISGYTGDYEQYF
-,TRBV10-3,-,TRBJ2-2,TGTGCCATCAGTGACCCTGGGACAAGCACCGGGGAGCTGTTTTTT,CAISDPGTSTGELFF
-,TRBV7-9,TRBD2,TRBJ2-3,TGTGCCAGCAGCTTATCACTAGCGGGGAGGGCAGATACGCAGTATTTT,CASSLSLAGRADTQYF
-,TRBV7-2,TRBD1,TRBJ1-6,TGTGCCAGCAGCCTCGCGACAGGGTGGGGTTCACCCCTCCACTTT,CASSLATGWGSPLHF
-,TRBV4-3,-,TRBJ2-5,TGCGCCAGCAGCCAAGGTGGAACGGGGCAAGAGACCCAGTACTTC,CASSQGGTGQETQYF
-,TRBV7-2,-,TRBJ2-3,TGTGCCAGCACCCTAGGGACTAGCACAGATACGCAGTATTTT,CASTLGTSTDTQYF
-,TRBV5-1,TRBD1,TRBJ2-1,TGCGCCAGCAGCTTGCCGAGGACAGGGTTAAGTCTTTACAATGAGCAGTTCTTC,CASSLPRTGLSLYNEQFF
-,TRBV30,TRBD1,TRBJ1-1,TGTGCCTGGAGTGTACCACAGGGGGCCACTGAAGCTTTCTTT,CAWSVPQGATEAFF
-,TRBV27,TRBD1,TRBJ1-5,TGTGCCAGCAGTTTATCGTACAGGGGGCAGCCCCAGCATTTT,CASSLSYRGQPQHF
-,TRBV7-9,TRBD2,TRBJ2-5,TGTGCCAGCAGTCCTACGGGGCGGGGGGAGACCCAGTACTTC,CASSPTGRGETQYF
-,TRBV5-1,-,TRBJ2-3,TGCGCCAGCAGCGGAGGGCGTCCCCAAGATACGCAGTATTTT,CASSGGRPQDTQYF
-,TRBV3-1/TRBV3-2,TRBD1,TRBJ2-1,TGTGCCAGCAGCCCCGGGACAGCCTTAGGGTACAATGAGCAGTTCTTC,CASSPGTALGYNEQFF
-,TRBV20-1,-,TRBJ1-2,TGCAGTGCTAGTGCAGGGAACTATGGCTACACCTTC,CSASAGNYGYTF
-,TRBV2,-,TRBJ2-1,TGTGCCAGCAGGGAAGACCAGGGGTATGAGCAGTTCTTC,CASREDQGYEQFF
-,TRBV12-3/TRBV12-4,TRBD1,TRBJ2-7,TGTGCCAGCACCCGGACAGGGGGCGAGCAGTACTTC,CASTRTGGEQYF
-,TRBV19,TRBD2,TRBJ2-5,TGTGCCAGTAGTAACCCTAGCGGGGCAACTAAAGAGACCCAGTACTTC,CASSNPSGATKETQYF
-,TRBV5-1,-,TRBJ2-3,TGCGCCAGCAGCCCGGGGGGCAGGGGAACAGATACGCAGTATTTT,CASSPGGRGTDTQYF
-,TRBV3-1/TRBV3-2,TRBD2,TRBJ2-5,TGTGCCAGCAGCCAACTACTAGCGGGGAAAGAGACCCAGTACTTC,CASSQLLAGKETQYF
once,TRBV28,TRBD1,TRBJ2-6,TGTGCCAGCAGTATGACCGGGACAGGGGGGGTTGGGGCCAACGTCCTGACTTTC,CASSMTGTGGVGANVLTF
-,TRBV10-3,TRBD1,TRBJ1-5,TGTGCCATCAGTGAACATACAGGGGCCAGACAGCCCCAGCATTTT,CAISEHTGARQPQHF